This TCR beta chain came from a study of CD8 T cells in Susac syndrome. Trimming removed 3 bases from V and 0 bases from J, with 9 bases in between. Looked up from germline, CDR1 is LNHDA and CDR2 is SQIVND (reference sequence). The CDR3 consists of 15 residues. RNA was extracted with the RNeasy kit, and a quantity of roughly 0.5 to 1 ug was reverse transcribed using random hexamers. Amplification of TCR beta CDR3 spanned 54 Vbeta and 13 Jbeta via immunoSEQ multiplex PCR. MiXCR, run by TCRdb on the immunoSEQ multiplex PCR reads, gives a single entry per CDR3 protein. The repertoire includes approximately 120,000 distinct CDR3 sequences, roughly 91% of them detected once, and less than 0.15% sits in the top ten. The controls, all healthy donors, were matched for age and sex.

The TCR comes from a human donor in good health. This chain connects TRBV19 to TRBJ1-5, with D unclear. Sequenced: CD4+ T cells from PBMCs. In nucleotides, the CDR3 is TGTGCCAGTAGTATCGCGGGTTATAGCAATCAGCCCCAGCATTTT. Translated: CASSIAGYSNQPQHF.